This TCR beta chain came from a study of beta chain features in type 1 diabetes. The overall study: Healthy donors and patients had similar age, gender and cell yields.

This clone was recorded at least ten times. Antigen unknown. CDR1 and CDR2 (germline): SEHNR, FQNEAQ (reference sequence). V lost 1 base and J 12 bases, leaving 19 bases between the germline ends. The CDR3 extends over 15 amino acids. The whole isolated RNA underwent reverse transcription, so sequencing captured expressed TCRB transcripts. Method: immunoSEQ multiplex PCR; TCRdb's copy keeps in-frame clones and lacks some. The sample carries about 340,000 clones, around 8% recorded once. Study conclusions and caveats: It was among patients, rather than healthy donors, that naive, central memory and Treg TCRB repertoires appeared more similar. Shortening of TCRB CDR3s, moderate but significant, appeared in all four CD4+ subsets of Type 1 diabetes patients. PCR might preferentially amplify shorter templates, equally in patients and controls.

The TCR comes from a woman between 18 and 29 years old in good health. Sequenced input: central memory CD4+ T cells from blood. The chain recombines TRBV7-9 with TRBJ2-1; a weak D match, TRBD1 (5 bases). The CDR3 spells CASSLGSSQASVQFF. The CDR3 region has the DNA TGTGCCAGCAGCTTAGGATCCTCACAGGCTTCGGTGCAGTTCTTC.